This TCR beta chain was sequenced in a study of T cell changes during pregnancy in multiple sclerosis. Only in-frame clones appear in the TCRdb table, and some are missing; sequencing was by immunoSEQ multiplex PCR. The top ten hold about 4.5% of the sample, which has over 40,000 clones, approximately 87% seen once. The CDR3 has 14 amino acids. The germline gives CDR1 LNHDA, CDR2 SQIVND (reference sequence). The trim removed 3 bases at V and 4 bases at J, leaving 3 bases unmatched. The clonotype comes from a female donor in good health, enrolled as a control in a pregnancy study. The input for sequencing was peripheral blood, taken in the second trimester of pregnancy. The rearrangement uses TRBV19 and TRBJ1-1, with TRBD1 matching 9 bases. The CDR3 coding sequence is TGTGCCAGTAGTATTTACAGGGGGCCCACTGAAGCTTTCTTT. Amino acid sequence: CASSIYRGPTEAFF.